The source of this TCR beta chain is a study of response to subunit inactivated influenza vaccine. The study's findings and limits: Only a handful of new T cells, the authors suggested, are recruited with each seasonal influenza vaccination.

Per the germline V gene, CDR1 is LNHDA and CDR2 is SQIVND (reference sequence). V lost 9 bases and J lost 4, with 27 bases in between. The CDR3 loop spans 18 amino acids. As concerns this clonotype: The antigen remains undetermined.

TCRdb independently ran MiXCR on the RT-PCR reads; one entry per CDR3 protein. The sample yields 650,000 to 800,000 distinct CDR3 sequences, approximately 13% seen once. The source was PBMCs from blood, collected roughly 15 days before vaccination. V is TRBV19 and J is TRBJ2-2; TRBD2 is a possible D gene (6 bases). This TCR came from a man between 50 and 59 years old who received an inactivated influenza vaccine. Here the CDR3 DNA reads TGTGCCAGCGGGCGGGATGCCCTAACCCCATCAATCACCGGGGAGCTGTTTTTT. It yields the protein CASGRDALTPSITGELFF. The full variable domain, its missing parts supplied by reference TRBV19 and TRBJ2-2, is DGGITQSPKYLFRKEGQNVTLSCEQNLNHDAMYWYRQDPGQGLRLIYYSQIVNDFQKGDIAEGYSVSREKKESFPLTVTSAQKNPTAFYLCASGRDALTPSITGELFFGEGSRLTVL.